Described below is a single T cell receptor beta chain sequence and its context. What it binds is not known. No T cells were sorted before total RNA was taken from whole blood. The sample originates from a study of monozygotic twins with inflammatory bowel disease. Germline-derived CDR1 and CDR2 are SGHRS and YFSETQ. The length of the CDR3 is 15 residues. No DNA is given; TCRdb re-called the 5' RACE reads and lists each CDR3 protein once. The repertoire shows under 350,000 distinct CDR3 sequences; the top ten hold approximately 5.9%. Broader study findings: IBD patients, compared with healthy twins, shared fewer clonotypes with others (especially with disease activity). What may have added variability to patient repertoires is that immunosuppressive treatments differed.

The source of this sequence is a human donor with ulcerative colitis or Crohn's disease, or a healthy co-twin of an affected twin (not recorded which). The sequencing sample was made of blood. The J gene is TRBJ2-2, the V gene TRBV5-1; with no DNA, the TCRdb D assignment of TRBD2 cannot be verified. The CDR3 reads CASSGGSGTTGELFF. The whole variable domain, remainder taken from reference TRBV5-1 and TRBJ2-2, is KAGVTQTPRYLIKTRGQQVTLSCSPISGHRSVSWYQQTPGQGLQFLFEYFSETQRNKGNFPGRFSGRQFSNSRSEMNVSTLELGDSALYLCASSGGSGTTGELFFGEGSRLTVL.